These 16 T cell receptor beta chains came from one sample sequenced in a study of cytomegalovirus exposure and HLA in healthy donors (dated by TCRdb to the late 2010s). The protocol used for the library was the immunoSEQ multiplex PCR assay. For the multiplex PCR, a mixture combining 60 forward primers for TCR Vbeta segments and 13 reverse primers for TCR Jbeta segments was used. TCRdb stores this immuneACCESS table with in-frame sequences only. Part of the clones is absent; in the studies checked, under half of the shortfall reflects unresolved V genes, and no reason is known for the rest. The sample table shows under 200,000 clones, and nearly 80% are seen once. The ten largest make up around 6.1% of the sample. Material: PBMCs. The receptors come from a woman in her 30s in good health and CMV-seropositive.

The chain combines TRBV7-9 with TRBJ2-7, with D possibly being TRBD1 (6 bases). CDR3 size: 14 residues. Germline CDR1 reads SEHNR; CDR2 reads FQNEAQ (reference sequence). V dropped 5 bases and J dropped 2 bases, with 13 bases sitting between them. The CDR3 sequence: CASSDTQGTYEQYF. The CDR3 DNA reads as TGTGCCAGCAGCGACACCCAGGGGACCTACGAGCAGTACTTC.

This chain connects TRBV28 to TRBJ1-2; TRBD1 is a possible D gene (6 bases). This CDR3 region has 14 residues. Germline V CDR1 and CDR2: MDHEN, SYDVKM. Trimming shortened V by 3 bases and J by 4 bases, and 12 bases separated the two germline ends. The CDR3 coding sequence is TGTGCCAGCAGTTTTCGGGGGGGCAGCTATGGCTACACCTTC. Translation gives CASSFRGGSYGYTF.

V usage is TRBV5-1 and J usage is TRBJ2-1, with 7 bases identical to TRBD2. The CDR3 loop spans 13 amino acids. Germline values: CDR1 SGHRS, CDR2 YFSETQ. The V segment lost 2 bases and the J segment 7 bases; nucleotides outside the gene matches: 3. Here the CDR3 reads CASSFSGVNEQFF. DNA for the CDR3: TGCGCCAGCAGCTTCAGCGGGGTGAATGAGCAGTTCTTC.

This clone has just one count. V and J are TRBV28 and TRBJ1-5; D is undetermined. Trimming cost V 5 bases and J 7 bases, with 9 bases left between them. In germline, CDR1 is MDHEN, CDR2 SYDVKM. The CDR3 totals 12 residues. The CDR3 sequence is CASSIGSQPQHF. For the CDR3, the DNA is TGTGCCAGCAGTATCGGGTCCCAGCCCCAGCATTTT.

The CDR3 protein is CASSFPPQSSVIIAEQFF. CDR3 coding DNA: TGTGCCAGCAGTTTTCCCCCCCAGTCTAGCGTCATAATCGCGGAGCAGTTCTTC. The rearrangement links TRBV28 to TRBJ2-1; D is possibly TRBD2 (6 bases). V was pared by 3 bases and J by 10 bases, with 28 bases between. The CDR3 length is 18 residues. From germline, CDR1 is MDHEN and CDR2 SYDVKM.

This chain uses TRBV6-6 with TRBJ2-5; 7 bases line up with TRBD1. The end of the DNA fits TRBJ2-7 better, so the J call may be wrong. This CDR3 comprises 13 residues. Germline values: CDR1 MNHNY, CDR2 SVGAGI (reference sequence). The chain's CDR3 is CATTDRESHEQYF. CDR3 DNA: TGTGCCACCACAGACAGGGAAAGTCACGAGCAGTACTTC.

This clone was seen a single time. The chain has TRBV7-8 and TRBJ1-1; D is undetermined. This CDR3 contains 14 residues. Trimming pared 1 base from V and 0 bases from J, leaving 6 bases between. Germline V lookup: CDR1 SGHVS, CDR2 FQNEAQ. The CDR3, as DNA: TGTGCCAGCAGCTTAGACAGAGTGAACACTGAAGCTTTCTTT. As protein: CASSLDRVNTEAFF.

The genes are TRBV25-1 and TRBJ2-3, with TRBD2 as a possible D gene (5 bases). The CDR3 covers 16 residues. Germline CDR1 MGHDK, CDR2 SYGVNS. V was pared by 5 bases and J by 0 bases, with 15 bases between. CDR3 sequence reads: CASSPHSGTSTDTQYF. CDR3 coding DNA: TGTGCCAGCAGTCCCCACAGCGGAACTAGCACAGATACGCAGTATTTT.

This chain links TRBV5-1 with TRBJ1-1; weak D call: TRBD1 (5 bases). The CDR3 consists of 15 residues. Germline V lookup: CDR1 SGHRS, CDR2 YFSETQ. Trimming took off 0 bases at V and 6 bases at J, with 15 bases between the two ends. The CDR3 sequence is CASSLGPPGPSEAFF. In DNA form, the CDR3 reads TGCGCCAGCAGCTTGGGCCCTCCAGGGCCATCTGAAGCTTTCTTT.

This chain connects TRBV6-5 to TRBJ1-6, with D uncertain. There are 12 residues in the CDR3. V was trimmed by 2 bases and J by 9 bases, leaving 5 bases between them. The V gene's germline CDR1 is MNHEY and CDR2 SVGAGI. CDR3 nucleotide sequence: TGTGCCAGCAGTTACGGAGGTTCACCCCTCCACTTT. Translated, it gives CASSYGGSPLHF.

V gene TRBV4-3 combines with J gene TRBJ2-7, with TRBD2 identical over 9 bases. Germline V gene lookup returns CDR1 LGHNA and CDR2 YSLEER. The junction had 7 bases not matched to a gene; V was cut back by 0 bases and J by 4 bases. The CDR3 has 16 residues. The CDR3 spells CASSQDWASGAYEQYF. In nucleotides, the CDR3 is TGCGCCAGCAGCCAAGACTGGGCTAGCGGGGCATACGAGCAGTACTTC.

In the case of this clone: The junction does not match germline at one end; this may be a read error. In the same sample, other DNA sequences code for this CDR3. The CDR3 sequence is CASSQDHGRQYF. CDR3 in DNA: TGTGCCAGCAGCCAAGACCACGGTCGCCAGTACTTC. The chain recombines TRBV4-1 with TRBJ2-5; no firm D call. Looked up from germline, CDR1 is MGHRA and CDR2 is YSYEKL. There are 12 residues in the CDR3.

The J gene is TRBJ1-5, the V gene TRBV19; no clear D. The CDR3 runs 14 residues. The ends were cut back, 1 base at V and 7 bases at J, with 11 bases in the middle. Germline V gene sequence: CDR1 LNHDA, CDR2 SQIVND (reference sequence). Here the CDR3 reads CASSIGRGKQPQHF. The CDR3 DNA reads TGTGCCAGTAGTATAGGACGGGGTAAGCAGCCCCAGCATTTT.

The chain has TRBV5-1 and TRBJ1-4, with no clear D. CDR1 and CDR2 from the germline V gene are SGHRS and YFSETQ. This CDR3 comprises 14 residues. V was trimmed by 2 bases and J by 0 bases, leaving 5 bases between them. The CDR3 is CASSFGATNEKLFF. The CDR3 nucleotides are TGCGCCAGCAGCTTTGGAGCAACTAATGAAAAACTGTTTTTT.

This rearrangement joins TRBV5-4 to TRBJ1-4; a possible D gene is TRBD1 (5 bases). The germline V gene encodes CDR1 SGHNT and CDR2 YYREEE (reference sequence). The CDR3 runs 13 residues. V lost 2 bases, J lost 10 bases, and 12 bases lay in between. CDR3 residues: CASSFGGGGKLFF. The CDR3 nucleotides read TGTGCCAGCAGCTTCGGGGGTGGGGGAAAACTGTTTTTT.

This chain links TRBV28 with TRBJ2-2, with D possibly TRBD2 on 5 matching bases. CDR1 is MDHEN, CDR2 SYDVKM, per germline. Trimming shortened V by 3 bases and J by 1 base, and 6 bases separated the two germline ends. This CDR3 is built from 14 residues. The CDR3, as DNA: TGTGCCAGCAGTTTTGGGAGGAACACCGGGGAGCTGTTTTTT. Protein product: CASSFGRNTGELFF.